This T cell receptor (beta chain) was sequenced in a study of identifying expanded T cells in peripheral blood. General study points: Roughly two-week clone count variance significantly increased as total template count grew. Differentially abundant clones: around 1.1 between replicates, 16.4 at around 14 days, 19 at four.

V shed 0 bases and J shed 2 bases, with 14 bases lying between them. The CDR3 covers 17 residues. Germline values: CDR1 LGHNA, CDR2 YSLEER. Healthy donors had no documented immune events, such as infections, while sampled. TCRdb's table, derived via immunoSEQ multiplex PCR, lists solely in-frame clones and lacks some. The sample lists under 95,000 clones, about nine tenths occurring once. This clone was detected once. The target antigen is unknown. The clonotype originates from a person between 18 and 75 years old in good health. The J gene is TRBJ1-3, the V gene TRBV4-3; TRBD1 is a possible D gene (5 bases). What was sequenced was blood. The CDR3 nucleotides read TGCGCCAGCAGCCAAGATGTTGGCAGGGCCCCTGGAAACACCATATATTTT. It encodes CASSQDVGRAPGNTIYF.